These 26 T cell receptor beta chains share one sample of origin, sequenced in a study of beta chain features in type 1 diabetes. Since all of the isolated RNA was reverse transcribed, expressed TCRB transcripts were what got sequenced. This table comes from immunoSEQ multiplex PCR, and its TCRdb copy is limited to in-frame clones, with some not included. The repertoire consists of approximately 160,000 clones, with around 8.5% occurring once and the leading ten covering 0.65%. Sequences were obtained from central memory CD4+ T cells from blood. The receptors stem from a man younger than 35 in good health.

J is TRBJ1-3 and V is TRBV15; perhaps TRBD1 as D (6 bases). The CDR3 is 17 amino acids. Germline loops: CDR1 LNHNV, CDR2 YYDKDF (reference sequence). With 0 bases removed from V and 0 bases from J, the gap between germline ends came to 12 bases. CDR3: CATSRDMGQRSGNTIYF. In nucleotides, the CDR3 is TGTGCCACCAGCAGAGATATGGGACAACGCTCTGGAAACACCATATATTTT. Full variable domain (remainder filled in from reference TRBV15 and TRBJ1-3): DAMVIQNPRYQVTQFGKPVTLSCSQTLNHNVMYWYQQKSSQAPKLLFHYYDKDFNNEADTPDNFQSRRPNTSFCFLDIRSPGLGDTAMYLCATSRDMGQRSGNTIYFGEGSWLTVV.

The count of this clone is one. The chain recombines TRBV6-6 with TRBJ2-7; the match to TRBD2 covers 9 bases. Losses at the gene ends were 6 bases for V and 6 bases for J; bases not matched to a gene: 9. From germline, CDR1 is MNHNY and CDR2 SVGAGI (reference sequence). This CDR3 is built from 14 residues. In DNA, the CDR3 is TGTGCCAGCAGATCGGCTAGCGGGACCTCCGAGCAGTACTTC. The encoded protein is CASRSASGTSEQYF.

V usage is TRBV7-9 and J usage is TRBJ2-7; 9 positions match TRBD1. Germline CDR1 SEHNR, CDR2 FQNEAQ (reference sequence). Losses at the gene ends were 8 bases for V and 3 bases for J; bases not matched to a gene: 11. The CDR3 is 15 amino acids. The CDR3 sequence: CASSPSWDRDYEQYF. CDR3 nucleotide sequence: TGTGCCAGCTCGCCATCCTGGGACAGGGACTACGAGCAGTACTTC.

This clone turned up a few times. This chain uses TRBV7-9 with TRBJ2-1, with TRBD2 matching 9 bases. Germline V gene data show CDR1 as SEHNR and CDR2 as FQNEAQ (reference sequence). This CDR3 has 16 amino acids. V lost 3 bases and J lost 0; bases outside the gene matches: 3. Here the CDR3 DNA reads TGTGCCAGCAGCTTTGGTAGCGGGGGCTCCTACAATGAGCAGTTCTTC. Translation gives CASSFGSGGSYNEQFF. Variable domain in full (rest from reference TRBV7-9 and TRBJ2-1): DTGVSQNPRHKITKRGQNVTFRCDPISEHNRLYWYRQTLGQGPEFLTYFQNEAQLEKSRLLSDRFSAERPKGSFSTLEIQRTEQGDSAMYLCASSFGSGGSYNEQFFGPGTRLTVL.

J is TRBJ2-3 and V is TRBV6-5; perhaps TRBD1 as D (6 bases). The CDR3 runs to 16 residues. V gave up 0 bases and J gave up 2 bases, with 12 bases separating them. Germline lookup yields CDR1 MNHEY and CDR2 SVGAGI. The CDR3 DNA is TGTGCCAGCAGTTACTCAACTCAGGGGTCCACAGATACGCAGTATTTT. Amino acid sequence: CASSYSTQGSTDTQYF.

This clone has a handful of counts. V and J are TRBV5-6 and TRBJ1-6; 8 bases match TRBD1. The CDR3 has 14 residues. Germline V gives CDR1 SGHDT, CDR2 YYEEEE. Trimming took 3 bases from V and 7 from J; bases not matched to a gene: 3. The CDR3 bases are TGTGCCAGCAGCTGGACAGGGACGAATTCACCCCTCCACTTT. This sequence encodes CASSWTGTNSPLHF.

This clone was seen a few times. The chain carries TRBV7-2 and TRBJ2-2; D not resolved. The length of the CDR3 is 14 residues. The V end was cut by 2 bases, the J end by 3 bases, with 7 bases between. Per the germline V gene, CDR1 is SGHTA and CDR2 is FQGNSA. The CDR3 DNA follows: TGTGCCAGCAGCTTAAACTCCGACACCGGGGAGCTGTTTTTT. It encodes CASSLNSDTGELFF.

This clone was found a few times. The chain carries TRBV19 and TRBJ2-5; D might be TRBD2 (6 bases). Looked up from germline, CDR1 is LNHDA and CDR2 is SQIVND (reference sequence). CDR3 size: 14 residues. Trimming took off 7 bases at V and 5 bases at J, with 17 bases between the two ends. CDR3 sequence reads: CASTSRAGGETQYF. Here the CDR3 DNA reads TGTGCCAGTACGTCGCGCGCAGGAGGGGAGACCCAGTACTTC. The full variable domain, rest sourced from reference TRBV19 and TRBJ2-5, is DGGITQSPKYLFRKEGQNVTLSCEQNLNHDAMYWYRQDPGQGLRLIYYSQIVNDFQKGDIAEGYSVSREKKESFPLTVTSAQKNPTAFYLCASTSRAGGETQYFGPGTRLLVL.

This clone was detected many times. V and J are TRBV7-2 and TRBJ1-2; D perhaps matches TRBD1 (5 bases). V dropped 5 bases and J dropped 2 bases, with 9 bases sitting between them. Germline values: CDR1 SGHTA, CDR2 FQGNSA. The CDR3 is made up of 13 amino acids. The CDR3 DNA sequence: TGTGCCAGCAGCCCGGCAGGGAACTATGGCTACACCTTC. Translation: CASSPAGNYGYTF.

This clone was detected a few times. J is TRBJ2-3 and V is TRBV5-4; 7 bases line up with TRBD2. V lost 4 bases to trimming and J lost 0 bases; unmatched junction nucleotides: 5. Germline CDR1 and CDR2: SGHNT and YYREEE (reference sequence). This CDR3 has 15 amino acids. CDR3 protein: CASSVSGASTDTQYF. As DNA, the CDR3 is TGTGCCAGCAGCGTGAGCGGGGCGAGCACAGATACGCAGTATTTT.

This clone appeared a few times. The V and J genes are TRBV4-2 and TRBJ2-4, with 8 bases identical to TRBD2. The CDR3 has 18 amino acids. Looked up from germline, CDR1 is LGHNA and CDR2 is YNFKEQ. The V segment lost 0 bases and the J segment 0 bases; nucleotides outside the gene matches: 7. The CDR3 loop is CASSQDPQRGIAKNIQYF. The CDR3 nucleotides are TGTGCCAGCAGCCAAGACCCCCAGCGGGGGATAGCCAAAAACATTCAGTACTTC.

This clone was seen more than once but under ten times. This chain uses TRBV28 with TRBJ2-7, with TRBD2 identical over 11 bases. Trimming at V came to 7 bases and at J to 5 bases, leaving 1 base not matched to a gene. The CDR3 consists of 12 residues. Germline CDR1 and CDR2: MDHEN and SYDVKM. The DNA of the CDR3 is TGTGCCAGCACGACTAGCGGGGACGAGCAGTACTTC. Translating it yields CASTTSGDEQYF.

This clone was counted only a few times. The genes are TRBV9 and TRBJ2-2; 7 bases line up with TRBD1. Germline loops: CDR1 SGDLS, CDR2 YYNGEE. The CDR3 runs to 16 residues. The V and J ends lost 1 base and 2 bases, in that order; junction bases with no gene match: 5. CDR3 in DNA: TGTGCCAGCAGCGTAAGGGGGCAGCTTAACACCGGGGAGCTGTTTTTT. Translated, it gives CASSVRGQLNTGELFF.

This clone appeared a few times. The chain uses TRBV5-1 and TRBJ1-4; 7 nucleotides line up with TRBD1. Losses at the gene ends were 4 bases for V and 6 bases for J; bases not matched to a gene: 6. The CDR3 length is 14 residues. Germline V lookup: CDR1 SGHRS, CDR2 YFSETQ. Written as DNA, the CDR3 is TGCGCCAGCAGCGAAGGGACAGCCGATGAAAAACTGTTTTTT. Its protein product is CASSEGTADEKLFF. The entire variable domain, with the rest obtained from reference TRBV5-1 and TRBJ1-4, is as follows: KAGVTQTPRYLIKTRGQQVTLSCSPISGHRSVSWYQQTPGQGLQFLFEYFSETQRNKGNFPGRFSGRQFSNSRSEMNVSTLELGDSALYLCASSEGTADEKLFFGSGTQLSVL.

This clone showed up many times. This chain links TRBV5-6 with TRBJ2-1; D is possibly TRBD2 (6 bases). There are 15 residues in the CDR3. Germline-derived CDR1 and CDR2 are SGHDT and YYEEEE. V was pared by 4 bases and J by 7 bases, with 18 bases between. The CDR3 DNA reads TGTGCCAGCAGCACCGTCGGGGGAATGGTGAATGAGCAGTTCTTC. Protein sequence: CASSTVGGMVNEQFF.

This clone showed up many times. This rearrangement joins TRBV30 to TRBJ1-5; TRBD1 might be the D (6 bases). The CDR3 extends over 13 amino acids. Trimming left V 5 bases short and J 3 bases short, with 11 bases between. Germline V gives CDR1 GTSNPN, CDR2 SVGIG (reference sequence). The CDR3 DNA reads as TGTGCCTGGGCAACAGGGAACAATCAGCCCCAGCATTTT. Translation gives CAWATGNNQPQHF.

The rearrangement joins TRBV2 to TRBJ2-1; 8 nucleotides align to TRBD2. The germline CDR1 and CDR2 sequences are SNHLY and FYNNEI. Trimming took 5 bases from V and 5 from J; bases not matched to a gene: 2. The CDR3 is made up of 13 amino acids. CDR3 nucleotides: TGTGCCAGCAGTTTACTAGCGGACAATGAGCAGTTCTTC. As protein: CASSLLADNEQFF.

The chain employs TRBV7-3 and TRBJ2-7; 7 bases fit TRBD2. With 6 bases clipped from V and 2 bases from J, the junction kept 7 bases outside the gene matches. CDR1 is SGHTA, CDR2 FQGTGA, per germline. This CDR3 has 14 residues. This CDR3 is CASSASGNAYEQYF. CDR3 nucleotides: TGTGCCAGCAGTGCTAGCGGTAATGCCTACGAGCAGTACTTC.

This clone was detected only a few times. The chain uses TRBV6-1 and TRBJ2-1; 9 bases line up with TRBD2. The ends lost 3 bases at V and 4 bases at J; junction bases unmatched: 1. CDR3 length equals 14 residues. Germline V lookup: CDR1 MNHNS, CDR2 SASEGT. In DNA form, the CDR3 reads TGTGCCAGCAGTGAGCTAGCGGGGTACAATGAGCAGTTCTTC. Its protein is CASSELAGYNEQFF.

There are a few counts of this clone. J is TRBJ1-4 and V is TRBV4-3; D gene uncertain. Germline CDR1 LGHNA, CDR2 YSLEER. Trimming cost V 4 bases and J 6 bases, with 6 bases left between them. The CDR3 sequence is 12 residues long. The CDR3: CASSRPYEKLFF. The CDR3 bases are TGCGCCAGCAGCCGTCCGTATGAAAAACTGTTTTTT.

Ten or more counts support this clone. The J gene is TRBJ2-1, the V gene TRBV7-2; a possible D gene is TRBD1 (5 bases). The germline CDR1 and CDR2 sequences are SGHTA and FQGNSA. This CDR3 contains 14 residues. Trimming cost V 7 bases and J 8 bases, with 18 bases left between them. The CDR3 spells CASIQGSNRYEQFF. DNA for the CDR3: TGTGCCAGCATCCAGGGCTCAAACCGGTATGAGCAGTTCTTC.

There are a few counts of this clone. V is TRBV27 and J is TRBJ1-4; 7 bases fit TRBD1. J gave up 8 bases and V 2 bases, and 5 bases lay outside the gene matches. CDR1 and CDR2 (germline): MNHEY, SMNVEV (reference sequence). The CDR3 extends over 14 amino acids. The CDR3 DNA reads as TGTGCCAGCAGTTTAGGCAGGGGGAACGAAAAACTGTTTTTT. Translated: CASSLGRGNEKLFF.

The chain has TRBV7-2 and TRBJ1-2; maybe TRBD1 (6 bases). The CDR3 totals 14 residues. The V and J ends lost 7 bases and 0 bases respectively, with 12 bases between them. Germline V gene lookup returns CDR1 SGHTA and CDR2 FQGNSA. CDR3 sequence (DNA): TGTGCCAGCAAACAGGGTGCCTCTAACTATGGCTACACCTTC. It yields the protein CASKQGASNYGYTF.

This clone was counted only a few times. This chain joins TRBV11-2 and TRBJ2-3; D is possibly TRBD1 (5 bases). From germline, CDR1 is SGHAT and CDR2 FQNNGV. The CDR3 spans 15 residues. With 7 bases removed from V and 3 bases from J, the gap between germline ends came to 17 bases. The CDR3 nucleotides are TGTGCCAGCACTCTCGCTGGGGCGCGGACAGATACGCAGTATTTT. Translation: CASTLAGARTDTQYF.

This clone was counted only a few times. The V gene is TRBV30, the J gene TRBJ1-2; a possible D gene is TRBD1 (5 bases). CDR3 size: 13 residues. Germline CDR1 GTSNPN, CDR2 SVGIG (reference sequence). Trimming cost V 2 bases and J 8 bases, with 15 bases left between them. DNA for the CDR3: TGTGCCTGGAGTTTGGGGGGAAGTCAAGGCTACACCTTC. Residues: CAWSLGGSQGYTF.

This clone was counted between two and nine times. The J gene is TRBJ2-5, the V gene TRBV30, with 8 positions matching TRBD2. Germline CDR1 is GTSNPN and CDR2 is SVGIG (reference sequence). The CDR3 spans 13 residues. V gave up 5 bases and J gave up 5 bases; unmatched junction bases: 7. The CDR3 DNA reads as TGTGCCTGGGTCATAGCGGGAAGGGAGACCCAGTACTTC. Translating gives CAWVIAGRETQYF.